This T cell receptor beta chain originates from a study of shared clonotypes between healthy human individuals. Study outcomes and limitations: What limited the represented genetic and exposure-history diversity was the small number of donors.

A deep-level run was used for the assay. Method: immunoSEQ multiplex PCR; TCRdb's copy keeps in-frame clones and lacks some. The sample shows under 2,000,000 clones, approximately 95% of them seen only once. With respect to this clone: Its antigen is not known.

Germline V gene data show CDR1 as SNHLY and CDR2 as FYNNEI. CDR3 length equals 13 residues. Trimming removed 1 base from V and 9 bases from J; junction bases left unmatched: 5. CD45RO-negative cells were positively selected for CCR7, leaving out terminally differentiated effector memory CD45RA+ cells. The source is a man aged 18 to 29 in good health. Sample: naive CD8+ T cells sorted from blood. The chain joins TRBV2 to TRBJ2-5; TRBD1 aligns across 7 bases. The CDR3 sequence is CASSEGPGQPQYF. CDR3 nucleotide sequence: TGTGCCAGCAGTGAAGGGCCGGGACAGCCCCAGTACTTC.